This T cell receptor beta chain was identified in a study of blood T cell repertoires in COVID-19. At the level of the study: Sites in the United States, Italy and Spain provided acute and convalescent COVID-19 samples. T cells, B-cell-depleted T cells, or PBMCs provided the cDNA or gDNA that served as material.

Per the authors' pipeline: The authors estimated nucleated cell counts from reference gene primer amplification. This table comes from immunoSEQ multiplex PCR, and its TCRdb copy is limited to in-frame clones, with some not included. V and J calls and clone size are as listed in that table; D and trimming were resolved from the DNA. The sample holds about 160,000 clones; over 75% are singletons and the top ten take 5.5% to 8%. The CDR3 runs 14 residues. Germline lookup yields CDR1 SGHRS and CDR2 YFSETQ. The V end was cut by 0 bases, the J end by 4 bases, with 10 bases between. The Seattle site enrolled patients during active infection and followed them longitudinally.

The chain links TRBV5-1 to TRBJ2-5, with D unclear. The receptor comes from an elderly man with COVID-19, enrolled during active disease. The material sequenced was peripheral blood. The CDR3 loop reads CASSLANSPETQYF. CDR3 nucleotides: TGCGCCAGCAGCTTGGCCAACAGCCCAGAGACCCAGTACTTC.